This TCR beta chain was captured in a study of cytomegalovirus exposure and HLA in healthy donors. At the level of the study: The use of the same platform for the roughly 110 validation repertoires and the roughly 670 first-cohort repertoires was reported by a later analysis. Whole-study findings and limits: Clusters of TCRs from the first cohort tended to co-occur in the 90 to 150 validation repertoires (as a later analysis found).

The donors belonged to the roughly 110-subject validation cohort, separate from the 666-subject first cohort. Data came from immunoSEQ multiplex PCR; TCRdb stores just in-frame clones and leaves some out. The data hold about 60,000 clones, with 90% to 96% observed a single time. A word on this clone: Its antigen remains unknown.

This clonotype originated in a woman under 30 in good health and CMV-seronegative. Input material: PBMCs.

The DNA for the CDR3 is TGTGCCAGCAGGCCCGGGACAGGGAACTACGAGCAGTACTTC. Its protein is CASRPGTGNYEQYF. This chain links TRBV6-1 with TRBJ2-7; TRBD1 aligns across 9 bases. V gave up 6 bases and J gave up 3 bases; unmatched junction bases: 6. The CDR3 covers 14 residues. CDR1 is MNHNS, CDR2 SASEGT, per germline.